The TCR beta chain under discussion was sequenced for a study of T cells in Graves' hyperthyroidism and ophthalmopathy (dated by TCRdb to about 2019). General notes on the study: Peripheral blood was collected at initial diagnosis, before any treatment. TCR V-J signatures able to tell the groups apart were searched for in a discovery cohort of about a hundred patients, of whom around 43 had Graves' ophthalmopathy and about 60 had stable Graves' hyperthyroidism. Whether ophthalmopathy could be predicted prospectively was tested in an independent validation cohort made up of under 20 hyperthyroidism patients plus 17 patients who later progressed to ophthalmopathy. The roughly 91 discovery patients were randomly split 7:3 into training and test sets. In addition, the study compared T-cell repertoires in thyroid tissue and in blood from six Graves' hyperthyroidism patients. Once sampling was done, hyperthyroidism patients were given methimazole at a starting dose of 30 mg daily, whereas ophthalmopathy patients were given high-dose intravenous methylprednisolone. The paper describes TCR Vbeta CDR3 sequencing of about 140 peripheral blood samples, made up of under 50 ophthalmopathy patients, around 78 hyperthyroidism patients and roughly 17 progressor patients.

Inclusive of the bounding cysteine and phenylalanine, the CDR3 is 15 residues long. Solely the CDR3 DNA is kept, with 45 bases framed from the first base. Taken from the germline V gene, the CDR1 and CDR2 loops are SNHLY and FYNNEI. V loses 7 bases, J loses 2 bases, and the germline ends lie 16 bases apart. On this clonotype: Its antigen is unknown. No much larger clonotype is one base removed from it; base qualities were not supplied.

A patient counted as having stable Graves' hyperthyroidism if no progression to ophthalmopathy occurred over 18 months of follow-up. Hyperthyroidism patients were newly diagnosed, had a disease duration of under 2 months, and were aged 18 to 65 years. Exclusion was applied to patients with uncontrolled infections, other autoimmune diseases, pregnancy or lactation. Diagnoses were established on the basis of clinical symptoms, serum thyroxine and TRAb, thyroid ultrasound, and orbital computed tomography. PBMCs were isolated from roughly 10 ml of fresh peripheral blood by Ficoll-Paque density gradient centrifugation. Total RNA was extracted with Trizol reagent, and quality was checked on an Agilent 2100 Bioanalyzer. Results and caveats for the whole study, not just this receptor: Blood samples also contained most of the expanded thyroid clonotypes (frequency above 0.001), which suggests that blood repertoires may reflect thyroid immune responses. In validation, the model predicted progression to ophthalmopathy with 60% to 71% sensitivity and roughly 72% specificity, a median of around 6.6 months before onset. In cross-validation, a model built on a 13 V-J signature told ophthalmopathy apart from stable hyperthyroidism with 87.88% sensitivity and about 81% specificity, and in testing the same model reached 80%/75%. No statistical method was used to set the sample size in advance, and investigators knew the group allocation.

The TCR beta CDR3 regions were amplified from the RNA transcripts. A first-round RT-PCR of the TCR CDR3 used the HTBI primer set with the Qiagen OneStep RT-PCR kit. The libraries were constructed in a second round of multiplex PCR and then size-selected and purified. The libraries were sequenced on an Illumina HiSeq2000 using paired-end 100 bp reads. The study's own analysis went as follows. SOAPnuke was used to process the raw data, removing reads that contained adapters or uncalled bases, had a mean Phred below 15, or lacked an exact match to the constant primer or identifier. High-quality paired reads were merged using COPE v1.2.5, and each unique nucleotide sequence was defined as a clonotype. MiTCR v1.1 was used to align clonotypes to the IMGT TRBV, TRBD and TRBJ reference segments. Analysis was restricted to V-J combinations with a frequency above 0.0001, which covered 99.2% of repertoires. A TCS score was defined as the ratio between F50 (clonal expansion) and ExV (chaos), using BLOSUM62-based TCRdist between CDR3 peptides within each V-J. Welch's t-statistics and random forest reduced approximately 520 V-J features to around 14, which were used in a naive Bayes classifier (R e1071). The raw public reads went through TCRdb reprocessing: fastp at Q25, MiXCR clone calling, in-frame beta chains kept. For every CDR3 protein sequence, its rows merge into one entry that carries the most common genes and DNA. It is TCRdb's table, rather than the study itself, that gives the V and J calls and clone size. Across this sample there are hundreds of thousands of distinct CDR3 sequences, with roughly 14% seen only once. The ten largest make up over 12% of the sample.

Sequencing was done on a sample of blood. The sequence joins TRBV2 to TRBJ2-3; the D segment may tentatively be TRBD1 or TRBD2, each giving 7 matched bases. The TCR was taken from a woman between 18 and 30 years old with Graves' hyperthyroidism. This receptor has the CDR3 CASKGRGPPTDTQYF. The nucleotide sequence is given as TGTGCCAGCAAAGGGAGGGGGCCCCCCACAGATACGCAGTATTTT.